Presented here are 14 T cell receptor beta chains from one specimen sequenced in a study of cytotoxic CD8 clonotypes in ibrutinib-treated CLL. Measured with immunoSEQ multiplex PCR; TCRdb has only the in-frame clones, and not every one. The sample yields 200,000 to 250,000 clones, about four fifths seen once. The sequences come from PBMCs, collected after 12 months of ibrutinib treatment. The source of these receptors is a human donor with chronic lymphocytic leukemia.

V gene TRBV9 combines with J gene TRBJ2-3; 8 bases fit TRBD2. The CDR3 totals 15 residues. Germline V lookup: CDR1 SGDLS, CDR2 YYNGEE. The J segment lost 6 bases and the V segment lost 2 bases, leaving 8 bases of the junction unmatched. CDR3 in amino acids: CASSVAGLVYDTQYF. The CDR3 DNA sequence: TGTGCCAGCAGCGTGGCGGGACTAGTCTATGATACGCAGTATTTT.

The genes are TRBV14 and TRBJ2-6, with D possibly being TRBD1 (6 bases). Germline V gene sequence: CDR1 SGHDN, CDR2 FVKESK. The CDR3 contains 13 residues. Trimming cost V 3 bases and J 9 bases, with 9 bases left between them. As DNA, the CDR3 is TGTGCCAGCAGCCAGGGGGCCTACAACGTCCTGACTTTC. It translates to CASSQGAYNVLTF.

The rearrangement links TRBV5-1 to TRBJ2-7; 10 bases are shared with TRBD2. This CDR3 spans 15 amino acids. Germline CDR1 is SGHRS and CDR2 is YFSETQ. Unmatched junction bases numbered 9, after V lost 3 bases and J lost 6 bases. The CDR3 nucleotides read TGCGCCAGCAGCTCAGGACTAGCGGAGACCGCCGAGCAGTACTTC. This sequence encodes CASSSGLAETAEQYF.

This clone was seen ten or more times. CDR3 DNA sequence: TGTGCCAGCAGCTTCCAGGCTACAACTAATGAAAAACTGTTTTTT. Amino acids: CASSFQATTNEKLFF. The chain recombines TRBV7-2 with TRBJ1-4; D uncertain. The V end lost 3 bases, the J end lost 0 bases, and 8 bases lay between the germline ends. Germline values: CDR1 SGHTA, CDR2 FQGNSA. The length of the CDR3 is 15 residues.

The chain couples TRBV5-1 to TRBJ2-1; TRBD2 agrees at 11 bases. This CDR3 is 14 amino acids long. In germline, CDR1 is SGHRS, CDR2 YFSETQ. V lost 3 bases to trimming and J lost 10 bases; unmatched junction nucleotides: 6. CDR3 bases: TGCGCCAGCAGCTCTAGCGGGGGGCCGGTAGAGCAGTTCTTC. As protein: CASSSSGGPVEQFF. The variable domain in full, completed from reference TRBV5-1 and TRBJ2-1, reads KAGVTQTPRYLIKTRGQQVTLSCSPISGHRSVSWYQQTPGQGLQFLFEYFSETQRNKGNFPGRFSGRQFSNSRSEMNVSTLELGDSALYLCASSSSGGPVEQFFGPGTRLTVL.

This clone has only one observation. V usage is TRBV19 and J usage is TRBJ2-7, with D possibly TRBD2 on 6 matching bases. From germline, CDR1 is LNHDA and CDR2 SQIVND (reference sequence). The CDR3 has 14 residues. V lost 3 bases and J 3 bases, leaving 12 bases between the germline ends. The CDR3: CASSMRGGNYEQYF. The CDR3 DNA is TGTGCCAGTAGTATGAGGGGCGGGAACTACGAGCAGTACTTC.

The chain recombines TRBV7-8 with TRBJ1-6; unclear D gene. Germline assignment: CDR1 SGHVS and CDR2 FQNEAQ. This CDR3 contains 19 residues. Trimming left V 6 bases short and J 0 bases short, with 21 bases between. CDR3 loop: CASRPYRLRSGSYNSPLHF. In DNA, the CDR3 is TGTGCCAGCAGACCCTATAGACTCCGAAGTGGCTCCTATAATTCACCCCTCCACTTT.

The chain combines TRBV7-2 with TRBJ1-6; no reliable D call. There are 12 residues in the CDR3. Per the germline V gene, CDR1 is SGHTA and CDR2 is FQGNSA. Between the trimmed V and J ends, which lost 1 base and 9 bases, there was a span of 4 bases. In DNA, the CDR3 is TGTGCCAGCAGCTTAGAGGGTTCACCCCTCCACTTT. Translation: CASSLEGSPLHF. Using reference TRBV7-2 and TRBJ1-6 for the parts outside the CDR3, the full variable domain is GAGVSQSPSNKVTEKGKDVELRCDPISGHTALYWYRQSLGQGLEFLIYFQGNSAPDKSGLPSDRFSAERTGGSVSTLTIQRTQQEDSAVYLCASSLEGSPLHFGNGTRLTVT.

J is TRBJ2-1 and V is TRBV6-5, with D tentatively TRBD2 (5 bases). The length of the CDR3 is 16 residues. Trimming removed 2 bases at V and 0 bases at J, with 11 bases between. Germline assignment: CDR1 MNHEY and CDR2 SVGAGI. The CDR3 sequence: CASSYRGDSSYNEQFF. The CDR3 bases are TGTGCCAGCAGTTACCGGGGAGATAGCTCCTACAATGAGCAGTTCTTC.

The chain recombines TRBV5-1 with TRBJ2-3; D possibly corresponds to TRBD1 (6 bases). This CDR3 is 18 amino acids long. The V end was cut by 2 bases, the J end by 7 bases, with 26 bases between. The germline V gene has CDR1 SGHRS and CDR2 YFSETQ. This CDR3 is CASSLKPRDIRSPHTQYF. The CDR3 nucleotides read TGCGCCAGCAGCTTAAAACCCCGGGACATTAGGTCTCCGCATACGCAGTATTTT.

The CDR3 protein is CASSYTAPQQGGYTF. CDR3 nucleotides: TGTGCCAGCAGTTACACGGCTCCTCAACAGGGCGGCTACACCTTC. The V and J genes are TRBV6-6 and TRBJ1-2; D is possibly TRBD1 (6 bases). The V end lost 2 bases, the J end lost 8 bases, and 18 bases lay between the germline ends. CDR3 length: 15 residues. In germline, CDR1 is MNHNY, CDR2 SVGAGI (reference sequence).

V gene TRBV29-1 combines with J gene TRBJ1-2, with TRBD1 matching over 7 bases. The V gene end was trimmed by 8 bases and the J gene end by 4 bases; junction bases not matched to a gene: 7. The CDR3 sequence is 12 residues long. The germline V gene has CDR1 SQVTM and CDR2 ANQGSEA. The CDR3 DNA sequence: TGCAGCTGGGGGGACAGAATCTATGGCTACACCTTC. Amino acids: CSWGDRIYGYTF.

The rearrangement joins TRBV6-5 to TRBJ2-3; the match to TRBD1 covers 9 bases. CDR1 and CDR2 from the germline V gene are MNHEY and SVGAGI. There are 14 residues in the CDR3. V shed 6 bases and J 3 bases; nucleotides not matched to a gene: 4. CDR3 DNA sequence: TGTGCCAGCAGCCGACAGGGGGGGACAGATACGCAGTATTTT. Its protein is CASSRQGGTDTQYF.

This chain links TRBV27 with TRBJ2-7; D may be TRBD1 (6 bases). Germline CDR1 is MNHEY and CDR2 is SMNVEV (reference sequence). CDR3 length equals 16 residues. With 5 bases removed from V and 5 bases from J, the gap between germline ends came to 22 bases. The CDR3 is CASSPTGPGYRNEQYF. In nucleotides, the CDR3 is TGTGCCAGCAGTCCGACAGGTCCAGGGTACAGGAACGAGCAGTACTTC.